This T cell receptor (beta chain) came from a study of control samples from healthy donors and cancer patients. The protocol was immunoSEQ multiplex PCR, while the TCRdb copy is restricted to in-frame clones and leaves out a portion. The table records roughly 70,000 clones, 94% of them present only once. The clonotype was recovered from a young woman in good health. The sample was blood.

The CDR3 region has the DNA TGTGCCAGCAGCTTGGGAAACAGGGAAACATCACCCCTCCACTTT. It codes for CASSLGNRETSPLHF. This chain links TRBV5-4 with TRBJ1-6, with TRBD1 as a possible D gene (6 bases). Germline V gene sequence: CDR1 SGHNT, CDR2 YYREEE (reference sequence). The ends were cut back, 0 bases at V and 10 bases at J, with 14 bases in the middle. The CDR3 runs to 15 residues.